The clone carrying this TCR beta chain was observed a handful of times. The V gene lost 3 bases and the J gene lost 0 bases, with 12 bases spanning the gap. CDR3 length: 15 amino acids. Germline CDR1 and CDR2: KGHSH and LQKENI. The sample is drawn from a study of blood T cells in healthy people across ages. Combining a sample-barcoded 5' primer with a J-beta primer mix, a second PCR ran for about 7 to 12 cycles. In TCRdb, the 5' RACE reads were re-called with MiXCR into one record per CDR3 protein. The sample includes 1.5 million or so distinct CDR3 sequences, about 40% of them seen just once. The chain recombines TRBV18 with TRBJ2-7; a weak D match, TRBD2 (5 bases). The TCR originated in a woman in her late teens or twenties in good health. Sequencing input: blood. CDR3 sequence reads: CASSPSRESSYEQYF. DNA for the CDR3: TGTGCCAGCTCACCCTCAAGGGAGAGCTCCTACGAGCAGTACTTC. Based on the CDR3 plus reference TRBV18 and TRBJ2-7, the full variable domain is NAGVMQNPRHLVRRRGQEARLRCSPMKGHSHVYWYRQLPEEGLKFMVYLQKENIIDESGMPKERFSAEFPKEGPSILRIQQVVRGDSAAYFCASSPSRESSYEQYFGPGTRLTVT.